This T cell receptor beta chain was documented in a study of cytomegalovirus exposure and HLA in healthy donors. Study-wide background: Inside one of the first data releases sat tens of millions of unique TCRs taken from HLA-typed donors.

The germline CDR1 and CDR2 sequences are WSHSY and SAAADI. This CDR3 spans 15 amino acids. V dropped 3 bases and J dropped 3; count of bases not matched to a gene: 4. PCR primers comprised 60 Vbeta and 13 Jbeta primers. The data were produced by immunoSEQ multiplex PCR, yet TCRdb's version contains in-frame clones alone and is incomplete. The sample includes tens of thousands of clones, 75% to 90% seen only once; the top ten take around 32%. Study-level points and caveats: Investigators reported around 150 TCR beta chains as tied to cytomegalovirus. A missense DCLRE1C variant was associated with V- and J-gene trimming of TCR beta chains in a later analysis, and an independent cohort replicated the association.

With respect to this clone: Its antigen is unidentified.

The chain couples TRBV10-2 to TRBJ2-7, with 11 bases lining up with TRBD2. Sequenced input: PBMCs. The sequence derives from a middle-aged man in good health and CMV-seropositive. CDR3 region: CASSELAGEIYEQYF. In DNA form, the CDR3 reads TGCGCCAGCAGTGAACTAGCGGGAGAAATCTACGAGCAGTACTTC.